This entry features one T cell receptor beta chain sequence. Its antigen is as yet unknown. 60 Vbeta and 13 Jbeta primers were used in PCR. Profiling relied on immunoSEQ multiplex PCR, and the TCRdb table lists in-frame clones only, not all of them. This sample has tens of thousands of clones, with over 70% found just once. The data derive from a study of cytomegalovirus exposure and HLA in healthy donors. In the study overall: As an earlier analysis found, about 190 million T cells yielded over 95 million unique TCR beta sequences. Study-level results: Previously analyzed data showed that most TCR beta V segments were productive at a frequency of about 90% or about 30%.

The CDR3 is made up of 16 amino acids. V lost 0 bases to trimming and J lost 2 bases, with 13 bases between them. Germline V lookup: CDR1 MNHEY, CDR2 SVGAGI. Donors were ostensibly healthy at sampling, although undocumented immune exposures were probable. The rearrangement uses TRBV6-5 and TRBJ2-5, with D tentatively TRBD2 (6 bases). The sequence derives from a man aged 25-45 years in good health and CMV-seronegative. The sequenced sample was PBMCs. The CDR3 nucleotides read TGTGCCAGCAGTTACTCGAAGGTAGCGGAACAAGAGACCCAGTACTTC. Its protein product is CASSYSKVAEQETQYF.